The 4 T cell receptor beta chains in this list originate from one sample, sequenced in a study of early T cells in non-severe SARS-CoV-2 infection. TCRdb itself ran the 5' RACE reads through MiXCR, one entry per CDR3 protein. The data contain some 71,000 distinct CDR3 sequences, around 11% of them singletons. Specimen: whole blood. The receptors originated from an adult who was a healthcare worker with PCR-confirmed SARS-CoV-2 infection or an uninfected control (not recorded which).

This rearrangement joins TRBV7-3 to TRBJ2-7; 7 nucleotides agree with TRBD1. The CDR3 spans 15 residues. From germline, CDR1 is SGHTA and CDR2 FQGTGA. V lost 5 bases, J lost 2 bases, and 9 bases stayed unmatched. CDR3 in amino acids: CASSPRPGGAYEQYF. The CDR3 DNA is TGTGCCAGCAGCCCCCGCCCAGGGGGAGCCTACGAGCAGTACTTC.

In its sample, this clonotype was seen many times. This chain uses TRBV7-2 with TRBJ2-1, with 9 bases identical to TRBD2. Trimming at V came to 1 base and at J to 6 bases, leaving 10 bases not matched to a gene. Germline V gives CDR1 SGHTA, CDR2 FQGNSA. The CDR3 runs to 17 residues. CDR3 residues: CASSLDFGGRAGNEQFF. The DNA for the CDR3 is TGTGCCAGCAGCTTAGATTTCGGCGGGAGGGCCGGCAATGAGCAGTTCTTC.

This chain connects TRBV25-1 to TRBJ1-5, with TRBD1 as a possible D gene (5 bases). CDR1 and CDR2 (germline): MGHDK, SYGVNS. With 6 bases removed from V and 5 bases from J, the gap between germline ends came to 8 bases. The CDR3 is made up of 12 amino acids. The CDR3 protein is CASRAGHQPQHF. CDR3 sequence (DNA): TGTGCCAGCAGGGCAGGGCATCAGCCCCAGCATTTT.

Ten or more counts support this clonotype. The J gene is TRBJ1-1, the V gene TRBV19, with no clear D. The CDR3 has 16 residues. V was shortened by 1 base and J by 6 bases, with 18 bases between the two germline ends. Per germline, CDR1 LNHDA and CDR2 SQIVND (reference sequence). For the CDR3, the DNA is TGTGCCAGTAGTATAGGAGGGCTAGGCCTGAGGGCTGAAGCTTTCTTT. Residues: CASSIGGLGLRAEAFF.